This T cell receptor (beta chain) was recovered during a study of T cell responses to AZD1222 COVID-19 vaccine. Germline lookup yields CDR1 LGHDT and CDR2 YNNKEL (reference sequence). This CDR3 comprises 16 residues. Trimming left V 4 bases short and J 2 bases short, with 15 bases between. Using immunoSEQ multiplex PCR, the repertoire was profiled, and TCRdb retains in-frame clones only, with some absent. The repertoire has 150,000 to 200,000 clones, approximately 86% of them found once; the top ten carry about 0.49%. Study results and caveats: Researchers took repertoire samples only after the peak T cell response had come. The donors showed a predominance of white British ancestry and of females, with possible underestimation of clonal diversity.

As regards this clone: Its target is unknown.

The chain carries TRBV3-1 (or the pseudogene TRBV3-2) and TRBJ2-1, with D unclear. The source material was peripheral blood, sampled on day 0 of AZD1222 vaccination. The TCR originated in an adult in good health. This CDR3 is CASSPDGYLAYNEQFF. CDR3 DNA: TGTGCCAGCAGCCCAGACGGGTACCTAGCCTACAATGAGCAGTTCTTC.